Below, 3 T cell receptor beta chains from the same sample are listed, as sequenced in a study of response to subunit inactivated influenza vaccine. MiXCR, run by TCRdb on the RT-PCR reads, gives a single entry per CDR3 protein. In the table there are hundreds of thousands of distinct CDR3 sequences, 15% to 19% of which are singletons. This specimen was PBMCs from blood, taken 12 days after vaccination. Receptors were obtained from a man aged 50 to 59 who received an inactivated influenza vaccine.

This clonotype has more than one count but fewer than ten. The genes are TRBV7-2 and TRBJ2-7; D is perhaps TRBD2 (6 bases). The length of the CDR3 is 13 residues. V was shortened by 6 bases and J by 1 base, with 10 bases between the two germline ends. Germline V gene data show CDR1 as SGHTA and CDR2 as FQGNSA. CDR3 sequence reads: CASRNSGSYEQYF. The DNA of the CDR3 is TGTGCCAGCAGAAACAGCGGGTCCTACGAGCAGTACTTC.

The V call is TRBV25-1, the J call TRBJ1-1; D is possibly TRBD1 (5 bases). V dropped 8 bases and J dropped 5 bases, with 12 bases sitting between them. Germline V CDR1 and CDR2: MGHDK, SYGVNS. The CDR3 has 12 residues. CDR3 region: CASGGGRTEAFF. The CDR3 nucleotides read TGTGCCAGCGGCGGGGGTCGGACTGAAGCTTTCTTT.

The chain is built from TRBV4-3 and TRBJ1-1; possibly TRBD1 for D (6 bases). The V and J ends lost 0 bases and 7 bases respectively, with 18 bases between them. Germline-derived CDR1 and CDR2 are LGHNA and YSLEER. The CDR3 is made up of 16 amino acids. The CDR3 spells CASSQDGVGTQGEAFF. The CDR3 DNA reads as TGCGCCAGCAGCCAAGATGGGGTGGGGACACAGGGTGAAGCTTTCTTT.